These 4 T cell receptor beta chains were all obtained from the same sample, sequenced in a study of immune cell composition in non-small cell lung cancer. The normal lung sample lay at least 3 cm, and maximally far, from the tumour. The table came from immunoSEQ multiplex PCR; TCRdb's copy has only in-frame clones and leaves some out. This repertoire shows around 2,000 clones, more than 65% found once; its top ten account for less than 20%. Material: non-adjacent lung tissue. These receptor sequences come from a human donor with non-small cell lung cancer.

The V call is TRBV5-5, the J call TRBJ1-2; 7 nucleotides match TRBD1. CDR1 is SGHKS, CDR2 YYEKEE, per germline (reference sequence). The CDR3 sequence is 15 residues long. V trimming: 4 bases; J trimming: 1 base; junction bases outside the gene matches: 7. CDR3 loop: CASSQGTARNYGYTF. CDR3 sequence (DNA): TGTGCCAGCAGCCAAGGGACAGCGCGTAACTATGGCTACACCTTC.

The rearrangement joins TRBV9 to TRBJ2-3, with 7 nucleotides matching TRBD1. There are 13 residues in the CDR3. With 3 bases clipped from V and 6 bases from J, the junction kept 4 bases outside the gene matches. The V gene's germline CDR1 is SGDLS and CDR2 YYNGEE. This CDR3 reads CASSAPTGDTQYF. The DNA for the CDR3 is TGTGCCAGCAGCGCCCCGACAGGGGATACGCAGTATTTT.

The CDR3 loop reads CASSLDLLAGVGDEQFF. The DNA of the CDR3 is TGTGCCAGCAGCTTGGATCTACTAGCGGGGGTTGGGGATGAGCAGTTCTTC. The gene calls are TRBV11-2 and TRBJ2-1; TRBD2 matches at 11 bases. The length of the CDR3 is 17 residues. V shed 3 bases, J shed 8 bases, and the junction held 12 bases outside the gene matches. CDR1 and CDR2 from the germline V gene are SGHAT and FQNNGV.

V gene TRBV4-3 combines with J gene TRBJ1-6; D is perhaps TRBD1 (5 bases). The CDR3 is 16 residues long. Trimming took 0 bases from V and 9 from J, leaving 15 bases between them. The V gene's germline CDR1 is LGHNA and CDR2 YSLEER. The CDR3 DNA is TGCGCCAGCAGCCAAGATCAGGGCGGGGAAGGTTCACCCCTCCACTTT. Amino acid sequence: CASSQDQGGEGSPLHF.